Presented here are 21 T cell receptor beta chains from one specimen sequenced in a study of blood T cell repertoires in COVID-19. The data were produced by immunoSEQ multiplex PCR, yet TCRdb's version contains in-frame clones alone and is incomplete. The sample consists of 150,000 to 200,000 clones, less than 90% of them appearing once. The sequenced sample consisted of peripheral blood. These TCRs come from a woman in her sixties or seventies with COVID-19, enrolled during active disease.

This sequence joins TRBV5-1 and TRBJ1-6; 7 bases match TRBD1. The germline V gene has CDR1 SGHRS and CDR2 YFSETQ. The V gene end was trimmed by 1 base and the J gene end by 7 bases; junction bases not matched to a gene: 5. The CDR3 has 15 residues. The CDR3 region is CASSLTGAGNSPLHF. The CDR3 DNA follows: TGCGCCAGCAGCTTGACAGGGGCTGGGAATTCACCCCTCCACTTT.

The chain combines TRBV11-2 with TRBJ1-4; D unresolved. Germline V gives CDR1 SGHAT, CDR2 FQNNGV. V lost 3 bases and J 7 bases, leaving 15 bases between the germline ends. This CDR3 region has 15 residues. This CDR3 is CASSFVSGGSEKLFF. The DNA of the CDR3 is TGTGCCAGCAGCTTCGTGTCGGGTGGTAGTGAAAAACTGTTTTTT.

The rearrangement joins TRBV4-2 to TRBJ1-6, with 9 bases that match TRBD1. The J segment lost 5 bases and the V segment lost 5 bases, leaving 4 bases of the junction unmatched. The CDR3 length is 15 residues. Germline lookup yields CDR1 LGHNA and CDR2 YNFKEQ. In DNA form, the CDR3 reads TGTGCCAGCAGCGTCCGGACAGGGGATAATTCACCCCTCCACTTT. Translation: CASSVRTGDNSPLHF.

The V call is TRBV12-3 or TRBV12-4, the J call TRBJ1-2; the D gene is possibly TRBD1 (6 bases). This CDR3 contains 12 residues. V lost 11 bases to trimming and J lost 2 bases, with 12 bases between them. CDR3: CASQGQNYGYTF. In DNA form, the CDR3 reads TGTGCCTCCCAGGGACAAAACTATGGCTACACCTTC.

This rearrangement joins TRBV2 to TRBJ1-5; 7 bases map to TRBD1. The trim removed 4 bases at V and 6 bases at J, leaving 12 bases unmatched. Germline lookup yields CDR1 SNHLY and CDR2 FYNNEI. This CDR3 is 16 amino acids long. Here the CDR3 reads CASSGWGQLRSQPQHF. In DNA form, the CDR3 reads TGTGCCAGCAGTGGGTGGGGACAGTTGCGGAGTCAGCCCCAGCATTTT.

The rearrangement joins TRBV5-5 to TRBJ1-2, with 8 bases matching TRBD1. V gave up 4 bases and J gave up 4 bases; unmatched junction bases: 3. CDR3 length: 13 amino acids. Germline-derived CDR1 and CDR2 are SGHKS and YYEKEE (reference sequence). The DNA of the CDR3 is TGTGCCAGCAGCGGTGGACAGGGCTATGGCTACACCTTC. Protein product: CASSGGQGYGYTF.

The chain has TRBV30 and TRBJ1-4; tentatively, D is TRBD1 (6 bases). Trimming pared 2 bases from V and 8 bases from J, leaving 12 bases between. CDR3 length: 13 amino acids. Germline V gene lookup returns CDR1 GTSNPN and CDR2 SVGIG (reference sequence). In DNA, the CDR3 is TGTGCCTGGAGTACAGGGCTAAGAGAAAAACTGTTTTTT. This encodes CAWSTGLREKLFF.

This chain links TRBV5-4 with TRBJ2-7; D gene uncertain. Germline lookup yields CDR1 SGHNT and CDR2 YYREEE (reference sequence). The CDR3 loop spans 15 amino acids. The V end was cut by 3 bases, the J end by 3 bases, with 16 bases between. In DNA, the CDR3 is TGTGCCAGCAGCTCACGGTCCTCTTCTTTCTACGAGCAGTACTTC. This sequence encodes CASSSRSSSFYEQYF.

The rearrangement links TRBV27 to TRBJ1-2; TRBD1 matches 7 bases. The CDR3 sequence is 13 residues long. CDR1 MNHEY and CDR2 SMNVEV come from the germline V gene (reference sequence). V was pared by 4 bases and J by 7 bases, with 6 bases of the junction left unmatched. CDR3 nucleotide sequence: TGTGCCAGCAGTTCGGGCAGGGGGGCTGGCTACACCTTC. It yields the protein CASSSGRGAGYTF.

The V gene is TRBV28, the J gene TRBJ2-5; 7 positions match TRBD2. From germline, CDR1 is MDHEN and CDR2 SYDVKM. The junction had 14 bases not matched to a gene; V was cut back by 6 bases and J by 7 bases. The length of the CDR3 is 15 residues. CDR3 DNA sequence: TGTGCCAGCAGGCTCGGGACTACAAGGTGGGGGACCCAGTACTTC. It yields the protein CASRLGTTRWGTQYF.

This chain joins TRBV19 and TRBJ1-1; the match to TRBD1 covers 8 bases. Germline CDR1 and CDR2: LNHDA and SQIVND (reference sequence). The CDR3 has 15 amino acids. The ends lost 2 bases at V and 0 bases at J; junction bases unmatched: 2. CDR3 loop: CASSIQGALNTEAFF. The CDR3 DNA is TGTGCCAGTAGTATACAGGGGGCCCTGAACACTGAAGCTTTCTTT. Variable domain in full (rest from reference TRBV19 and TRBJ1-1): DGGITQSPKYLFRKEGQNVTLSCEQNLNHDAMYWYRQDPGQGLRLIYYSQIVNDFQKGDIAEGYSVSREKKESFPLTVTSAQKNPTAFYLCASSIQGALNTEAFFGQGTRLTVV.

V is TRBV11-2 and J is TRBJ2-1, with 7 bases that match TRBD1. Germline-derived CDR1 and CDR2 are SGHAT and FQNNGV. V shed 1 base, J shed 8 bases, and the junction held 5 bases outside the gene matches. This CDR3 is built from 14 residues. CDR3 loop: CASSLVRGPDEQFF. The CDR3 DNA reads TGTGCCAGCAGCTTAGTGAGGGGGCCGGATGAGCAGTTCTTC.

V usage is TRBV29-1 and J usage is TRBJ2-2; 9 bases line up with TRBD1. The CDR3 contains 15 residues. Trimming cost V 7 bases and J 2 bases; bases outside gene matches: 8. Germline CDR1 SQVTM, CDR2 ANQGSEA. CDR3 coding DNA: TGCAGCGCCGACAGGGGGGCCGGCAACACCGGGGAGCTGTTTTTT. It specifies CSADRGAGNTGELFF.

The genes are TRBV7-6 and TRBJ2-7; the D gene is possibly TRBD2 (6 bases). The V end was cut by 3 bases, the J end by 0 bases, with 15 bases between. The CDR3 consists of 16 residues. The germline gives CDR1 SGHVS, CDR2 FNYEAQ. The CDR3 sequence: CASSLKTEGSSYEQYF. CDR3 coding DNA: TGTGCCAGCAGCTTGAAGACGGAGGGGAGCTCCTACGAGCAGTACTTC.

The rearrangement links TRBV7-8 to TRBJ1-1; D possibly corresponds to TRBD1 (5 bases). This CDR3 comprises 14 residues. Trimming took 4 bases from V and 5 from J, leaving 14 bases between them. The V gene's germline CDR1 is SGHVS and CDR2 FQNEAQ. The CDR3 protein is CASSSPGGRTEAFF. CDR3 DNA: TGTGCCAGCAGCTCCCCGGGGGGTAGGACTGAAGCTTTCTTT.

This clone was detected only once. The chain has TRBV15 and TRBJ1-6; maybe TRBD1 (5 bases). The CDR3 consists of 16 residues. Germline assignment: CDR1 LNHNV and CDR2 YYDKDF (reference sequence). Trimming took 0 bases from V and 10 from J, leaving 16 bases between them. In nucleotides, the CDR3 is TGTGCCACCAGCAGAGATCCCGGGGGGGTGGGATCACCCCTCCACTTT. It is translated as CATSRDPGGVGSPLHF.

J is TRBJ1-5 and V is TRBV11-2; D is ambiguous. V was clipped by 1 base and J by 0 bases, with 7 bases between them. This CDR3 comprises 15 residues. Germline V gene data show CDR1 as SGHAT and CDR2 as FQNNGV. Here the CDR3 reads CASSLGRYSNQPQHF. CDR3 nucleotides: TGTGCCAGCAGCTTAGGGCGGTATAGCAATCAGCCCCAGCATTTT.

The CDR3 region has the DNA TGCAGCGTCCTACTAGCGGGAGGCCTCCTCGGGGAGACCCAGTACTTC. It yields the protein CSVLLAGGLLGETQYF. V is TRBV29-1 and J is TRBJ2-5, with 12 bases that match TRBD2. Germline V CDR1 and CDR2: SQVTM, ANQGSEA. Unmatched junction bases numbered 13, after V lost 6 bases and J lost 5 bases. This CDR3 is 16 amino acids long.

This clone was seen a handful of times. V and J are TRBV10-3 and TRBJ1-5; D is possibly TRBD1 (6 bases). The germline V gene encodes CDR1 ENHRY and CDR2 SYGVKD. Between the trimmed V and J ends, which lost 8 bases and 5 bases, there was a span of 16 bases. This CDR3 is built from 14 residues. The CDR3 sequence: CAIRSSGADQPQHF. CDR3 nucleotides: TGTGCCATCCGGTCTTCAGGGGCTGATCAGCCCCAGCATTTT.

Concerning this clone: Other DNA sequences in this specimen translate into the identical CDR3. The V gene is TRBV12-3 or TRBV12-4, the J gene TRBJ1-1, with D possibly TRBD1 on 5 matching bases. The CDR3 spans 12 residues. V shed 6 bases and J shed 4 bases, with 9 bases lying between them. As DNA, the CDR3 is TGTGCCAGCAGGCCGGGGGGCACTGAAGCTTTCTTT. Translation: CASRPGGTEAFF.

The rearrangement uses TRBV6-5 and TRBJ1-6, with D hard to call. The CDR3 has 14 amino acids. The germline gives CDR1 MNHEY, CDR2 SVGAGI. Trimming stripped 7 bases from V and 5 bases from J, with 12 bases between. The CDR3: CASKLPGHNSPLHF. In DNA form, the CDR3 reads TGTGCCAGCAAATTACCAGGTCATAATTCACCCCTCCACTTT.